The 2 T cell receptor beta chains below come from one sample, sequenced in a study of beta chain features in type 1 diabetes. Expressed TCRB transcripts were sequenced, since all the RNA that had been isolated was reverse transcribed. TCRdb's copy holds only in-frame clones and misses some; the assay was immunoSEQ multiplex PCR. The table records around 300,000 clones, approximately 15% of them present only once. The sample taken for sequencing was central memory CD4+ T cells from blood. The receptors were gathered from a man aged 25-45 years in good health.

The chain's CDR3 is CASSLLSGVNEQYF. The CDR3, as DNA: TGTGCCAGCAGCTTACTTAGCGGGGTAAACGAGCAGTACTTC. The chain recombines TRBV11-3 with TRBJ2-7; 8 bases fit TRBD2. The germline V gene has CDR1 SGHNT and CDR2 YENEEA. The junction had 5 bases not matched to a gene; V was cut back by 2 bases and J by 5 bases. There are 14 residues in the CDR3.

The chain carries TRBV6-6 and TRBJ2-7; D is undetermined. Germline V CDR1 and CDR2: MNHNY, SVGAGI (reference sequence). Trimming took 5 bases from V and 3 from J, leaving 8 bases between them. The CDR3 sequence is 12 residues long. Here the CDR3 DNA reads TGTGCCAGCAGTCAAGATAACTACGAGCAGTACTTC. Its protein product is CASSQDNYEQYF.